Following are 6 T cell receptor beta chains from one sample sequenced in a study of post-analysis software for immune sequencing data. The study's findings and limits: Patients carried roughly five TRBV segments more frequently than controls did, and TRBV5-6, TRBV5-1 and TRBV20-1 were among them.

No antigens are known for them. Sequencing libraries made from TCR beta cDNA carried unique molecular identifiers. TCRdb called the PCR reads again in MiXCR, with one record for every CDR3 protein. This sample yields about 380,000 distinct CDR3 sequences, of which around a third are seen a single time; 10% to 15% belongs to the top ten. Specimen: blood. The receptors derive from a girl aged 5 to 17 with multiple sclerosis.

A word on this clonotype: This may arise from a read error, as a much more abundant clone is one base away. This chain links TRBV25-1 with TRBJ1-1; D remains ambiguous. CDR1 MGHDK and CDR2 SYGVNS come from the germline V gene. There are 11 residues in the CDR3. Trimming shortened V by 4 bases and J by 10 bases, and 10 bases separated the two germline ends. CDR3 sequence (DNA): TGTGCCAGCAGTGCCCGCTCCGGAGCTTTCTTT. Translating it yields CASSARSGAFF.

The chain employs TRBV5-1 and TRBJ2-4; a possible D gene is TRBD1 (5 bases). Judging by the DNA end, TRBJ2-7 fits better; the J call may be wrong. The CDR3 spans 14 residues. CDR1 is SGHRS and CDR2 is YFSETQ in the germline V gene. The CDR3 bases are TGCGCCAGCAAACAGGACGAACTACCCTACGAGCAGTACTTC. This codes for CASKQDELPYEQYF.

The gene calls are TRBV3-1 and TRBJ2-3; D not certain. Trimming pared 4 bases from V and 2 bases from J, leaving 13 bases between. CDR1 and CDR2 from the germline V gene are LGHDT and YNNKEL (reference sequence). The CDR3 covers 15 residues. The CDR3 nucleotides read TGTGCCAGCAGCCGAAAGTCTTTACTCACAGATACGCAGTATTTT. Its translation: CASSRKSLLTDTQYF.

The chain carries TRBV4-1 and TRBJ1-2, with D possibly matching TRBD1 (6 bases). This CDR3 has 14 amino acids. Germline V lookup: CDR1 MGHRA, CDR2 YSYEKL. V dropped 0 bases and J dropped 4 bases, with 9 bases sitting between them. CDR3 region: CASSQEMTGYGYTF. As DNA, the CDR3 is TGCGCCAGCAGCCAAGAGATGACAGGCTATGGCTACACCTTC.

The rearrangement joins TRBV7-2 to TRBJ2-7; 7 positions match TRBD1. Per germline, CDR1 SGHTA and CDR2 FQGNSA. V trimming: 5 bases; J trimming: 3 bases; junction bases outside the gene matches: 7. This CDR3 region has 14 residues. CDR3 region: CASSADRMGYEQYF. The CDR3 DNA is TGTGCCAGCAGCGCGGACAGGATGGGCTACGAGCAGTACTTC.

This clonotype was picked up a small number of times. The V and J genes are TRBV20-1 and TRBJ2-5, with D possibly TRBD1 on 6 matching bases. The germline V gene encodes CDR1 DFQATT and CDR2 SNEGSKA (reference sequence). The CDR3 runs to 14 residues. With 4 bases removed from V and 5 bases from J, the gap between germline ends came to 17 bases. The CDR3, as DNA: TGCAGTGCTATGATACAGGGATGGGGGGAGACCCAGTACTTC. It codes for CSAMIQGWGETQYF.